Described below is a single T cell receptor beta chain sequence and its context. The antigen is undetermined. Naive-designated CD8 cells lacked CD45RO, were positively enriched for CCR7, and omitted terminally differentiated effector memory CD45RA+ cells. The sample belongs to a study of shared clonotypes between healthy human individuals. TCRdb's copy holds only in-frame clones and misses some; the assay was immunoSEQ multiplex PCR. The repertoire holds about 2 million clones, with just under 95% as singletons. Trimming removed 4 bases from V and 1 base from J; junction bases left unmatched: 8. Per the germline V gene, CDR1 is SGHNT and CDR2 is YYREEE (reference sequence). The length of the CDR3 is 16 residues. General study results and limits: Clonotype sharing among donors was thought likely to change with sequencing depth. Blood alone was sampled, and tissue repertoires likely differ.

The V gene is TRBV5-4, the J gene TRBJ1-1; TRBD1 aligns across 9 bases. The source of this sequence is a man aged 18 to 29 in good health. Sequenced: naive CD8+ T cells sorted from blood. DNA of the CDR3: TGTGCCAGCAGCCCTACAGGGGGCCGCACGAACACTGAAGCTTTCTTT. This sequence encodes CASSPTGGRTNTEAFF.